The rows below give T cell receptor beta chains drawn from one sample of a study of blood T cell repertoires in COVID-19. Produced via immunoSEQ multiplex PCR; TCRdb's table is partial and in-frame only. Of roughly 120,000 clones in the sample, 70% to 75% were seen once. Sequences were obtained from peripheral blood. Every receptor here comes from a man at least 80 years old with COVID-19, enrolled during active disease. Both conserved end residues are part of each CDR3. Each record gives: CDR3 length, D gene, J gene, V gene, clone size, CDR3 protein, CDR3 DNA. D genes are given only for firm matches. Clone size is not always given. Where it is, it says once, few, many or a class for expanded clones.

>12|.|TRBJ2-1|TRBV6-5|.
CASTYHAGEQFF
TGTGCCAGCACCTACCATGCGGGTGAGCAGTTCTTC
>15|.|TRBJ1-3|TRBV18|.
CASSPPGPSGNTIYF
TGTGCCAGCTCACCGCCAGGGCCCTCTGGAAACACCATATATTTT
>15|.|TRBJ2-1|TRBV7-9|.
CASSPVLSSYNEQFF
TGTGCCAGCAGCCCGGTTTTAAGCTCCTACAATGAGCAGTTCTTC
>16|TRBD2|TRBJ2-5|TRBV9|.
CASSGGVAGGVETQYF
TGTGCCAGCAGCGGAGGGGTAGCGGGAGGGGTAGAGACCCAGTACTTC
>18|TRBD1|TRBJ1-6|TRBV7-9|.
CASSLGGGRSSYNSPLHF
TGTGCCAGCAGCTTAGGAGGGGGCCGGAGCTCCTATAATTCACCCCTCCACTTT
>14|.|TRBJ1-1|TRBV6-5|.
CASSYSTPGTEAFF
TGTGCCAGCAGTTACTCGACCCCGGGTACTGAAGCTTTCTTT
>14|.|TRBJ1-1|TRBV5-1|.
CASTDPSRGAEAFF
TGCGCCAGCACCGACCCGTCTAGAGGCGCTGAAGCTTTCTTT
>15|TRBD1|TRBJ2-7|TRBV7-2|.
CASSPRWGQGYEQYF
TGTGCCAGCAGCCCAAGGTGGGGACAGGGTTACGAGCAGTACTTC
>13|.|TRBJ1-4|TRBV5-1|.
CASSGGSQEKLFF
TGCGCCAGCAGCGGGGGGTCGCAGGAAAAACTGTTTTTT
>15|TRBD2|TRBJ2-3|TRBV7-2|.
CASSIPTSRTDTQYF
TGTGCCAGCAGCATACCGACTAGCCGCACAGATACGCAGTATTTT
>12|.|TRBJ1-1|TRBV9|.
CASSDQNTEAFF
TGTGCCAGCAGCGATCAAAACACTGAAGCTTTCTTT
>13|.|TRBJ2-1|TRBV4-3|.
CASSRAHNNEQFF
TGCGCCAGCAGCCGGGCCCACAACAATGAGCAGTTCTTC
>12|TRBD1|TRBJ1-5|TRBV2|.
CASTPGGQPQHF
TGTGCCAGCACCCCAGGGGGGCAGCCCCAGCATTTT
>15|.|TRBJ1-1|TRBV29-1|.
CSPIDIGTSNTEAFF
TGCAGCCCCATCGATATTGGGACATCCAACACTGAAGCTTTCTTT
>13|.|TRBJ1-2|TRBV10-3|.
CAISDGGNYGYTF
TGTGCCATCAGTGACGGGGGGAACTATGGCTACACCTTC
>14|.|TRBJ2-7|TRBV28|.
CASSLVDPSQGQYF
TGTGCCAGCAGTTTGGTGGACCCCTCCCAGGGGCAGTACTTC
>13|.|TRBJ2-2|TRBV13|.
CASSLDPLGELFF
TGTGCCAGCAGCTTAGATCCTTTAGGGGAGCTGTTTTTT
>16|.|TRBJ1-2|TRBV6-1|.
CASSELGTGANYGYTF
TGTGCCAGCAGTGAATTGGGGACGGGAGCTAACTATGGCTACACCTTC
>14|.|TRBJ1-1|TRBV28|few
CASSFRGMNTEAFF
TGTGCCAGCAGTTTTAGGGGCATGAACACTGAAGCTTTCTTT
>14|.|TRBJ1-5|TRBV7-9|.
CASSLGTAGQPQHF
TGTGCCAGCAGCCTGGGGACGGCGGGGCAGCCCCAGCATTTT
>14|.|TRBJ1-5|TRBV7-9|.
CASSSGTNNQPQHF
TGTGCCAGCAGCTCCGGGACAAACAATCAGCCCCAGCATTTT
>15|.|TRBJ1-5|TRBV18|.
CASSQRGGSNQPQHF
TGTGCCAGCTCACAAAGGGGGGGAAGCAATCAGCCCCAGCATTTT
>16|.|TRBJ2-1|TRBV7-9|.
CASSPPGQSKVNEQFF
TGTGCCAGCAGCCCGCCCGGACAGTCCAAAGTGAATGAGCAGTTCTTC
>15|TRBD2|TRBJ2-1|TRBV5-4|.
CASSLVSGTHNEQFF
TGTGCCAGCAGCTTGGTAAGCGGGACTCACAATGAGCAGTTCTTC
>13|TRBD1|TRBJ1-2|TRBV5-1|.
CASSFEGANGYTF
TGCGCCAGCAGCTTTGAGGGGGCCAATGGCTACACCTTC
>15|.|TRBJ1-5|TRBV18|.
CASSSQTHSNQPQHF
TGTGCCAGCTCATCGCAGACACATAGCAATCAGCCCCAGCATTTT
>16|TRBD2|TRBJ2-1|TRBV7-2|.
CASSLVLAGTYNEQFF
TGTGCCAGCAGCTTAGTGCTAGCGGGGACGTACAATGAGCAGTTCTTC
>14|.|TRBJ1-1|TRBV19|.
CASSINGRSGGAFF
TGTGCCAGTAGTATTAACGGAAGGTCAGGAGGAGCTTTCTTT